This TCR beta chain was sequenced for a study of CD8 T cells in ankylosing spondylitis. Findings and limits, study-wide: Disease-linked clones reportedly showed significant enrichment in matched ankylosing spondylitis synovial fluid. Blood from ankylosing spondylitis patients appeared to carry a characteristic roughly eight-variant TCR beta motif.

As regards this clonotype: Its antigen is undetermined.

TCRdb re-called the 5' RACE reads through MiXCR, storing one row per CDR3 protein. The data contain around 300,000 distinct CDR3 sequences, around 10% of them singletons. This sequence was found in a female donor with ankylosing spondylitis or in good health (not recorded which). The sample consisted of blood, either unsorted or a sorted T cell fraction (not recorded which).

The CDR3 nucleotides are TGTGCCAGCAGCCCGGAGGGGGGTCACCGGTGGTCCTACGAGCAGTACTTC. Encoded protein: CASSPEGGHRWSYEQYF. The V gene is TRBV7-2, the J gene TRBJ2-7; D tentatively fits TRBD1 or TRBD2 (6 bases each). Germline V CDR1 and CDR2: SGHTA, FQGNSA. Trimming pared 5 bases from V and 1 base from J, leaving 21 bases between. The CDR3 has 17 amino acids.